This T cell receptor (beta chain) was captured in a study of T-cell reconstitution after alpha-beta-depleted transplantation in children listed by TCRdb under 2016. About the investigation overall: Using TCR repertoire profiling, the study followed T-cell immune reconstitution in a quantitative way in children after TCRalphabeta/CD19-depleted allogeneic hematopoietic cell transplantation. Study-wide findings and limitations: Apparently early alphabetaT-cell count recovery about two months after transplant reportedly relied on only several hundred rapidly expanded clones derived from non-depleted graft cells. The frequencies of hyperexpanded clones fell over the following months, and after one year, T-cell counts and TCRbeta diversity were mostly attributed to newly produced T cells. In some patients, the high TCRbeta diversity seen at day 60 was put down to recipient T cells and intrathymic progenitors that had survived conditioning.

Measured from the cysteine to the phenylalanine, the CDR3 is 13 residues long. Of the read, only the CDR3 DNA is kept; its 39 bases are in frame from base 1. The V and J ends are trimmed by 1 base and 4 bases, leaving 7 bases between them. As encoded in the germline V gene (reference sequence), CDR1 is LNHNV while CDR2 is YYDKDF. Libraries were made using PCR. TCRdb shows the sequencer as Illumina HiSeq 2500. Molecular barcoding was employed in the preparation of TCR libraries, with unique molecular identifiers being used to normalize TCRbeta repertoire quantification. TCRdb reprocessing: public reads trimmed at Q25 with fastp, clones called with MiXCR, in-frame beta chains kept. Every entry covers one CDR3 protein and lists the most common genes and DNA from its rows. In all, the sample holds 330,000 or so distinct CDR3 sequences, and roughly 7.8% of those were seen once. The top ten clones comprise approximately 9.6% of the sample.

This clonotype was observed at least ten times. The specificity of this receptor is unknown. There are no base qualities to consult, and no much larger clone falls within one base. Reading the label with the study, this specimen's treatment or condition is: allogeneic hematopoietic cell transplantation with graft depleted of TCRalphabeta T cells and CD19 B cells. The transplant recipients were children given TCRalphabeta/CD19-depleted allogeneic hematopoietic cell grafts. Sequenced here: peripheral blood, sampled 360 days after TCRalphabeta/CD19-depleted stem cell transplant. The clonotype originates from a female patient between 2 and 15 years old who had a stem cell transplant for Fanconi anemia, so the T cells may come from the graft donor. Rearrangement joined TRBV15 to TRBJ1-2, and the D gene may be TRBD1, 5 bases matching. The DNA is as follows: TGTGCCACCAGCAGAGGACAGCTCTATGGCTACACCTTC. Translated, it reads CATSRGQLYGYTF.